These T cell receptor beta chains were read from a single sample in a study of T-cell reconstitution after alpha-beta-depleted transplantation in children. From the PCR reads, TCRdb called clonotypes with MiXCR, one entry per CDR3 protein. The profile shows about 640,000 distinct CDR3 sequences, about 15% of them singletons. The material sequenced was PBMCs from the stem cell graft donor, taken from the stem cell graft. Receptor source: a human donor who donated a stem cell graft to a child with acute myeloid leukemia. Each CDR3 is given with its conserved first and last residue. Each record gives: V gene, D gene, J gene, clone size, CDR3 protein, CDR3 DNA. A D gene is named only where the DNA matches it firmly. Size tells how often a clone was seen (once, few, many) or the class of an expanded clone, and some rows leave it out.

>TRBV12-3/TRBV12-4|.|TRBJ1-5|many
CASSPDRSNQPQHF
TGTGCCAGCAGCCCGGACAGAAGCAATCAGCCCCAGCATTTT
>TRBV6-1|.|TRBJ1-2|.
CASSATRSGGYTF
TGTGCCAGCAGTGCAACCAGGAGTGGAGGCTACACCTTC
>TRBV28|TRBD1|TRBJ1-2|.
CASSLVRGHYGYTF
TGTGCCAGCAGTTTAGTTAGGGGGCACTATGGCTACACCTTC
>TRBV5-1|.|TRBJ2-5|.
CASSLRGTIQETQYF
TGCGCCAGCAGCCTGAGGGGGACTATCCAAGAGACCCAGTACTTC
>TRBV12-3/TRBV12-4|.|TRBJ2-7|many
CASSVLRYEQYF
TGTGCCAGCAGCGTTCTACGGTACGAGCAGTACTTC
>TRBV5-1|.|TRBJ2-7|many
CASSPARSNEQYF
TGCGCCAGCAGCCCCGCTAGAAGCAACGAGCAGTACTTC
>TRBV28|.|TRBJ1-1|many
CASSSRDTEAFF
TGTGCCAGCAGTTCCAGGGACACTGAAGCTTTCTTT
>TRBV5-3|TRBD1|TRBJ2-3|.
CARSLPLGTEFSDTQYF
TGTGCCAGAAGCTTGCCTCTCGGGACAGAGTTCTCAGATACGCAGTATTTT
>TRBV20-1|.|TRBJ1-4|many
CSARDDGGEEKLFF
TGCAGTGCTAGAGATGATGGGGGGGAGGAGAAACTGTTTTTT
>TRBV24-1|.|TRBJ2-2|.
CATSDLSQGNTGELFF
TGTGCCACCAGTGATTTGAGCCAGGGTAACACCGGGGAGCTGTTTTTT
>TRBV5-1|TRBD1|TRBJ2-6|.
CASSDDRASGANVLTF
TGCGCCAGCAGCGACGACAGGGCGTCTGGGGCCAACGTCCTGACTTTC
>TRBV12-3/TRBV12-4|.|TRBJ1-5|many
CASSPNAVTFNQPQHF
TGTGCCAGCAGTCCAAACGCGGTGACCTTCAATCAGCCCCAGCATTTT
>TRBV7-2|.|TRBJ2-5|many
CASSYGVETQYF
TGTGCCAGCAGCTACGGGGTGGAGACCCAGTACTTC
>TRBV7-2|TRBD1|TRBJ1-4|.
CASSGRQGWDEKLFF
TGTGCCAGCAGCGGACGACAGGGGTGGGATGAAAAACTGTTTTTT
>TRBV4-2|.|TRBJ2-3|many
CASSQERAVTDTQYF
TGTGCCAGCAGCCAAGAGAGGGCGGTCACAGATACGCAGTATTTT
>TRBV5-1|.|TRBJ2-2|few
CASTPGHSNTGELFF
TGCGCCAGCACCCCGGGCCACTCCAACACCGGGGAGCTGTTTTTT
>TRBV18|TRBD1|TRBJ2-1|.
CASTGQGTLEQFF
TGTGCCAGTACGGGACAGGGGACGCTTGAGCAGTTCTTC
>TRBV13|.|TRBJ1-1|many
CASSLGLKNTEAFF
TGTGCCAGCAGCTTAGGCCTCAAGAACACTGAAGCTTTCTTT
>TRBV12-3/TRBV12-4|.|TRBJ1-4|few
CASSRDGANEKLFF
TGTGCCAGCAGTCGGGACGGAGCTAATGAAAAACTGTTTTTT